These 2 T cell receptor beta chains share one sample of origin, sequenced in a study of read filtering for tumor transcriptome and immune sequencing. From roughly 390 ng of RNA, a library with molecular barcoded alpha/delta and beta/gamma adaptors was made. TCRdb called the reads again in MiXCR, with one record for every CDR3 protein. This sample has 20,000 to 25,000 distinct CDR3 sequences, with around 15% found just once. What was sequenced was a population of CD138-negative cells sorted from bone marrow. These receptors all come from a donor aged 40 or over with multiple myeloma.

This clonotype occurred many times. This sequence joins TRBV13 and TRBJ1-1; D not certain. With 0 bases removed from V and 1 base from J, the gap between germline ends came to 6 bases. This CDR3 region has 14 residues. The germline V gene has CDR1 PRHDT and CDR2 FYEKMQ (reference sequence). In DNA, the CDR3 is TGTGCCAGCAGCTTAGGCGGCGGGAACACTGAAGCTTTCTTT. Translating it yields CASSLGGGNTEAFF.

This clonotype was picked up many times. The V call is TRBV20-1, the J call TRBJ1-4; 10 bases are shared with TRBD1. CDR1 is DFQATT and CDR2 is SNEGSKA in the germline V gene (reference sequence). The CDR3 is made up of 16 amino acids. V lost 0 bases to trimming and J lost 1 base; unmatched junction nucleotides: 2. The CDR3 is CSARDDRGRTNEKLFF. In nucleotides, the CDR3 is TGCAGTGCTAGAGATGACAGGGGGCGAACTAATGAAAAACTGTTTTTT.